Below, 8 T cell receptor beta chains from the same sample are listed, as sequenced in a study of beta chain features in type 1 diabetes (dated by TCRdb to 2017 to 2018). Antigen specificity for these receptors is unknown. General conclusions and limits of the study: Type 1 diabetes patients showed a moderate but significant shortening of TCRB CDR3 length in all four CD4+ subsets.

The library was prepared using the immunoSEQ multiplex PCR assay. The entire isolated RNA was reverse transcribed using the High Capacity cDNA Reverse Transcription Kit, and thus expressed TCRB transcripts were sequenced. The immuneACCESS repertoire file appears here via TCRdb, limited to in-frame rearrangements. These files lack a portion of the clones; in checked studies, under half of the deficit traces to unresolved V genes, and the cause of the others is not known. Counted in this sample were around 710,000 clones; 12% of them appeared once. The ten largest clones take up roughly 0.12% of the sample. The source material was naive CD4+ T cells from blood. The sample's cell subset or site label, decoded: true naive CD4+ T cells. All receptors derive from a man aged 25 to 40 with type 1 diabetes.

On this clone itself: At the DNA level, this CDR3 is encoded by other sequences in the same sample as well. The V call is TRBV18, the J call TRBJ1-5; D is unresolved. Trimming stripped 3 bases from V and 7 bases from J, with 7 bases between. Per the germline V gene, CDR1 is KGHSH and CDR2 is LQKENI. There are 12 residues in the CDR3. CDR3: CASSPPGQPQHF. CDR3 in DNA: TGTGCCAGCTCACCGCCGGGCCAGCCCCAGCATTTT.

This chain joins TRBV7-9 and TRBJ1-6, with a weak D call TRBD1 (6 bases). The germline CDR1 and CDR2 sequences are SEHNR and FQNEAQ (reference sequence). The CDR3 is 13 amino acids. V lost 8 bases and J 7 bases, leaving 12 bases between the germline ends. CDR3 protein: CASQGQSNSPLHF. CDR3 nucleotides: TGTGCCAGCCAAGGACAGTCAAATTCACCCCTCCACTTT.

The chain couples TRBV4-2 to TRBJ1-5, with 7 nucleotides matching TRBD1. The germline gives CDR1 LGHNA, CDR2 YNFKEQ. V trimming: 0 bases; J trimming: 8 bases; junction bases outside the gene matches: 4. This CDR3 region has 14 residues. CDR3 amino acids: CASSQEGQEEPQHF. CDR3 nucleotides: TGTGCCAGCAGCCAAGAAGGACAGGAAGAGCCCCAGCATTTT.

A few counts support this clone. The chain uses TRBV7-2 and TRBJ2-3; D may be TRBD1 or TRBD2 (5 bases each). Trimming cost V 1 base and J 1 base, with 18 bases left between them. Germline CDR1 SGHTA, CDR2 FQGNSA. The CDR3 totals 18 residues. CDR3 nucleotides: TGTGCCAGCAGCTTAGTAGCTCCGGGGACCTTGGGCACAGATACGCAGTATTTT. This translates into CASSLVAPGTLGTDTQYF.

This clone was seen more than once but under ten times. V usage is TRBV5-7 and J usage is TRBJ1-2, with 8 bases identical to TRBD1. TRBV5-7 is identified as an open reading frame with a role that is uncertain. The CDR3 is made up of 14 amino acids. V shed 4 bases, J shed 4 bases, and the junction held 6 bases outside the gene matches. The CDR3 bases are TGTGCCAGCAGCCCGGACAGGGCCCCCTATGGCTACACCTTC. This gives the protein CASSPDRAPYGYTF.

This sequence joins TRBV6-5 and TRBJ1-1; D might be TRBD1 (5 bases). There are 14 residues in the CDR3. Germline assignment: CDR1 MNHEY and CDR2 SVGAGI. With 2 bases removed from V and 0 bases from J, the gap between germline ends came to 7 bases. CDR3 loop: CASSYTQVNTEAFF. CDR3 nucleotides: TGTGCCAGCAGTTACACACAGGTGAACACTGAAGCTTTCTTT.

This clone has only a few counts. Different DNA sequences within this sample yield the same CDR3. The chain uses TRBV5-1 and TRBJ2-5; 8 bases agree with TRBD2. With V trimmed by 0 bases and J by 0 bases, 4 bases remained unmatched. This CDR3 is 16 amino acids long. Per germline, CDR1 SGHRS and CDR2 YFSETQ. The CDR3 nucleotides are TGCGCCAGCAGCTTGGAATTAGCGGGAAACCAAGAGACCCAGTACTTC. Translation: CASSLELAGNQETQYF. The full variable domain, rest sourced from reference TRBV5-1 and TRBJ2-5, is KAGVTQTPRYLIKTRGQQVTLSCSPISGHRSVSWYQQTPGQGLQFLFEYFSETQRNKGNFPGRFSGRQFSNSRSEMNVSTLELGDSALYLCASSLELAGNQETQYFGPGTRLLVL.

The V gene is TRBV9, the J gene TRBJ2-3; tentative D call: TRBD2 (5 bases). V was cut by 0 bases and J by 6 bases, with 11 bases left in between. Germline values: CDR1 SGDLS, CDR2 YYNGEE. The CDR3 has 14 amino acids. The CDR3 nucleotides read TGTGCCAGCAGCGTAGTCGGGGTTAGGGATACGCAGTATTTT. Protein: CASSVVGVRDTQYF. The full variable domain, in which reference TRBV9 and TRBJ2-3 provide the parts outside the CDR3, is DSGVTQTPKHLITATGQRVTLRCSPRSGDLSVYWYQQSLDQGLQFLIQYYNGEERAKGNILERFSAQQFPDLHSELNLSSLELGDSALYFCASSVVGVRDTQYFGPGTRLTVL.